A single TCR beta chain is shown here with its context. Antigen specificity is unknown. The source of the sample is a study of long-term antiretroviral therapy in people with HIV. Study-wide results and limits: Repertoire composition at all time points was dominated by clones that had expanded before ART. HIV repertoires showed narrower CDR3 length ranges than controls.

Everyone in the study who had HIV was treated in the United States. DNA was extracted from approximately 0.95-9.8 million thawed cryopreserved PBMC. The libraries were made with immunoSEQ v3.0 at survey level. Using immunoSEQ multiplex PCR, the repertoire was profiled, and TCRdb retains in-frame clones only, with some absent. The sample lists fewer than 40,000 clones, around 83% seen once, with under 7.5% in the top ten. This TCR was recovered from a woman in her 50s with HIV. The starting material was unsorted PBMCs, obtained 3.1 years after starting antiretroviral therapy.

This CDR3 is CASSLAPTGSYGYTF. The CDR3 bases are TGTGCCAGCAGCTTAGCCCCGACAGGGAGCTATGGCTACACCTTC. V and J are TRBV11-2 and TRBJ1-2, with 7 bases that match TRBD1. Germline CDR1 SGHAT, CDR2 FQNNGV. The CDR3 runs to 15 residues. V was clipped by 1 base and J by 4 bases; unmatched bases: 6.